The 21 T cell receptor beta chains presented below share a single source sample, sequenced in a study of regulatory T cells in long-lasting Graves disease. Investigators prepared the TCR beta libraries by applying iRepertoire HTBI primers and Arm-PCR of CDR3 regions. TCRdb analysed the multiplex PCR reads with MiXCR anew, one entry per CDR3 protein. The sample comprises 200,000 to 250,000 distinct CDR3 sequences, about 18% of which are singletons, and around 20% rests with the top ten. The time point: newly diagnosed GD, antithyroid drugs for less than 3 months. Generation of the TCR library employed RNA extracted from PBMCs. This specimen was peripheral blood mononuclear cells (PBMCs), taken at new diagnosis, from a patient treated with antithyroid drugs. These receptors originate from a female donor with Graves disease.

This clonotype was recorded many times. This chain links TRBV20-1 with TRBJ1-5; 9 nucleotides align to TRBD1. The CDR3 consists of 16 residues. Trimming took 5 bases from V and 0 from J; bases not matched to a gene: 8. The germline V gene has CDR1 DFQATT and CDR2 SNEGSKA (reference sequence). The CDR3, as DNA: TGCAGTGCTTTACAGGGGGCAGGTTATAGCAATCAGCCCCAGCATTTT. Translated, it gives CSALQGAGYSNQPQHF.

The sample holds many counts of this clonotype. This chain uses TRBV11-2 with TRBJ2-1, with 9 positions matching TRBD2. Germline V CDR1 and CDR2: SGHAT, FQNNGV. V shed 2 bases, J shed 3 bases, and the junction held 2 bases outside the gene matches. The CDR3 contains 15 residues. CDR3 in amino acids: CASSLLAGNYNEQFF. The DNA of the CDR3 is TGTGCCAGCAGCTTACTAGCGGGAAACTACAATGAGCAGTTCTTC.

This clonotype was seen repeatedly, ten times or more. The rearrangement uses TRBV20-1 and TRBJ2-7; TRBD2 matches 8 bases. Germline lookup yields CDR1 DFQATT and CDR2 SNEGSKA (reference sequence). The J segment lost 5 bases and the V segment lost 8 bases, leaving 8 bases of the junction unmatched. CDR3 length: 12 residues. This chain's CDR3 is CSFGGGPDEQYF. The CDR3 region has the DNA TGCAGTTTCGGCGGGGGGCCCGACGAGCAGTACTTC.

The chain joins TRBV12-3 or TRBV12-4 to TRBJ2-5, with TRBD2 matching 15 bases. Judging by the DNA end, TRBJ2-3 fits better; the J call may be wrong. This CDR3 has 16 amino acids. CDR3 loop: CASSLRTSGRGDTQYF. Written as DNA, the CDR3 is TGTGCCAGCAGTTTAAGGACTAGCGGGAGGGGCGATACGCAGTATTTT.

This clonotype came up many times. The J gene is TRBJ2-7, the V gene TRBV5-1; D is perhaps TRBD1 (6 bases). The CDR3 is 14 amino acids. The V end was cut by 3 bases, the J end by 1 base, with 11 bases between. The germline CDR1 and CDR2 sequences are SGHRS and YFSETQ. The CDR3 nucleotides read TGCGCCAGCAGCTCTAAGGGGGATTCCTACGAGCAGTACTTC. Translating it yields CASSSKGDSYEQYF.

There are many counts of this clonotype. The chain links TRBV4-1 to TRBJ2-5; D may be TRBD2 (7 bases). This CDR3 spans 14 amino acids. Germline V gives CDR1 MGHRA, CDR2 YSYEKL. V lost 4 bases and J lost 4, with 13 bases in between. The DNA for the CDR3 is TGCGCCAGCAGCCGGGAGGGGGGGAGAGAGACCCAGTACTTC. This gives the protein CASSREGGRETQYF.

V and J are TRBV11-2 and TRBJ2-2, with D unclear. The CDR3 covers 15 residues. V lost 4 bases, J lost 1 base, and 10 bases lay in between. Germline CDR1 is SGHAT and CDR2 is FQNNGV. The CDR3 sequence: CASSSIEMNTGELFF. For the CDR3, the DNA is TGTGCCAGCAGCTCGATTGAAATGAACACCGGGGAGCTGTTTTTT. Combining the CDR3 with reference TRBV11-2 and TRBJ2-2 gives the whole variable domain EAGVAQSPRYKIIEKRQSVAFWCNPISGHATLYWYQQILGQGPKLLIQFQNNGVVDDSQLPKDRFSAERLKGVDSTLKIQPAKLEDSAVYLCASSSIEMNTGELFFGEGSRLTVL.

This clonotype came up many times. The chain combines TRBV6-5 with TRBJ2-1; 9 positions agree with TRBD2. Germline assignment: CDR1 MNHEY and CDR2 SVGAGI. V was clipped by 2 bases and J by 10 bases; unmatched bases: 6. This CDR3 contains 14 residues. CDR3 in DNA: TGTGCCAGCAGTTACGAGTCTAGCGGGATAGAGCAGTTCTTC. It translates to CASSYESSGIEQFF.

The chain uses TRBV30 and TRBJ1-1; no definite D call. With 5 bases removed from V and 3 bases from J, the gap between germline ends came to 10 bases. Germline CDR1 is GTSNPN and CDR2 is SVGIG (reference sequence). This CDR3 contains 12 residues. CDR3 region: CAWAGQYTEAFF. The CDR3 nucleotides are TGTGCCTGGGCTGGGCAGTACACTGAAGCTTTCTTT.

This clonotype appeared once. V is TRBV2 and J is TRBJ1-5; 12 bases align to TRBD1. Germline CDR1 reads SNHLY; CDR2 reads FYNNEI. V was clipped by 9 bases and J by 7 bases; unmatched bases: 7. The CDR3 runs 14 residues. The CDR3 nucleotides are TGTGCCAGTGGGACAGGGGGCGTTATCCAGCCCCAGCATTTT. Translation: CASGTGGVIQPQHF.

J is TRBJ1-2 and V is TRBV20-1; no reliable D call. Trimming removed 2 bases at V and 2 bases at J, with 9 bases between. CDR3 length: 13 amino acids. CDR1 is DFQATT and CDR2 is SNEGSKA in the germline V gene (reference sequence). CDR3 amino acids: CSARRNRNYGYTF. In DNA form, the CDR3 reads TGCAGTGCTAGACGGAACAGAAACTATGGCTACACCTTC.

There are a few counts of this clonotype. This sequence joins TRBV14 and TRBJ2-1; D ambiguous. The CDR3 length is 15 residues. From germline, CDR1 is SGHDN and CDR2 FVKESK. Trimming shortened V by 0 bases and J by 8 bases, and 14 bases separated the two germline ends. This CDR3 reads CASSQEAGAGDEQFF. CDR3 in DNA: TGTGCCAGCAGCCAAGAGGCTGGCGCAGGAGATGAGCAGTTCTTC. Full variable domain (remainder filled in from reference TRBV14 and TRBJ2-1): EAGVTQFPSHSVIEKGQTVTLRCDPISGHDNLYWYRRVMGKEIKFLLHFVKESKQDESGMPNNRFLAERTGGTYSTLKVQPAELEDSGVYFCASSQEAGAGDEQFFGPGTRLTVL.

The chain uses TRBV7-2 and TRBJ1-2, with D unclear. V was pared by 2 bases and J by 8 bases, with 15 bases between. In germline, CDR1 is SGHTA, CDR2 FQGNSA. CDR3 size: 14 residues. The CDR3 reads CASSLLSTGKGYTF. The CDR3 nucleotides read TGTGCCAGCAGCTTACTCTCAACTGGGAAAGGCTACACCTTC.

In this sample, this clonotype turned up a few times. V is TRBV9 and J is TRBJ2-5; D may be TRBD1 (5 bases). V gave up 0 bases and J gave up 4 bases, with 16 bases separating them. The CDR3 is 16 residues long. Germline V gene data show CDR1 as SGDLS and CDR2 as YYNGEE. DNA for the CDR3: TGTGCCAGCAGCGTAGAAGGTTCGTGGGGCGCAGAGACCCAGTACTTC. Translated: CASSVEGSWGAETQYF.

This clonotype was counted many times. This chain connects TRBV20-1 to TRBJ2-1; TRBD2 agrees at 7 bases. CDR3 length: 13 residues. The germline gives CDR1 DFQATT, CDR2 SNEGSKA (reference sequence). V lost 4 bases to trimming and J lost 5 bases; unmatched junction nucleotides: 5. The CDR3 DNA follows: TGCAGTGCTAAGGCGGGAGAGAACAATGAGCAGTTCTTC. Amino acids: CSAKAGENNEQFF.

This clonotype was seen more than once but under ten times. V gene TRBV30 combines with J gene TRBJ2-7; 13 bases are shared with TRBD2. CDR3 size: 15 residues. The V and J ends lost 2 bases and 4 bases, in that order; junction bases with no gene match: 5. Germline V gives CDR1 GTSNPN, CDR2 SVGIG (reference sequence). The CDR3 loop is CAWSQGLAGVYEQYF. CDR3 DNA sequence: TGTGCCTGGAGTCAAGGACTAGCGGGAGTTTACGAGCAGTACTTC.

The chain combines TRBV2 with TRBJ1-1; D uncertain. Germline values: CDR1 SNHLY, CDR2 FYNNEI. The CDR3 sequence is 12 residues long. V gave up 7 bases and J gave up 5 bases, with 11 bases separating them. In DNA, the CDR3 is TGTGCCAGCAAGACCCTGGGGACTGAAGCTTTCTTT. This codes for CASKTLGTEAFF.

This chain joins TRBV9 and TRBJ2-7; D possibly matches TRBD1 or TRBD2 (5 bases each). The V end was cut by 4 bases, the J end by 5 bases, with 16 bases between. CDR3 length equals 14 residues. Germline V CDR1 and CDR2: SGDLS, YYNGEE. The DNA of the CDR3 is TGTGCCAGCAGCCCCCACCCCGGGGCGAACGAGCAGTACTTC. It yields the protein CASSPHPGANEQYF.

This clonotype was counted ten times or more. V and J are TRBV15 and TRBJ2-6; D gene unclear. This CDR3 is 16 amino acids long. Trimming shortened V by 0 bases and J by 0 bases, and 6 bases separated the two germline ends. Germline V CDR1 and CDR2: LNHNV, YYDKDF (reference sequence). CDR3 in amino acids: CATSRDGTSGANVLTF. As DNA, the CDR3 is TGTGCCACCAGCAGAGACGGAACCTCTGGGGCCAACGTCCTGACTTTC.

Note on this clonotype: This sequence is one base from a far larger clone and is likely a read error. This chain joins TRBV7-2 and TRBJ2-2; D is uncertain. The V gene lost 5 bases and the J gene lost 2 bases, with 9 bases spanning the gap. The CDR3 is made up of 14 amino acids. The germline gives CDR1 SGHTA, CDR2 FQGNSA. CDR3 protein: CASSEDGNTGELFF. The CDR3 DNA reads TGTGCCAGCAGCGAGGACGGAAACACCGGGGAGCTGTTTTTT.

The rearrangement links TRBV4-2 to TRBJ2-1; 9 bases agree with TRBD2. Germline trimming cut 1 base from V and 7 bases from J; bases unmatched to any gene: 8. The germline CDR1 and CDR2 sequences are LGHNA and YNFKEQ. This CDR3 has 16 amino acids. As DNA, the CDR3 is TGTGCCAGCAGCCAAGTCGGGCGGGAGGGCCGGAATGAGCAGTTCTTC. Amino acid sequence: CASSQVGREGRNEQFF.